This T cell receptor beta chain emerged from a study of cytomegalovirus exposure and HLA in healthy donors. V was clipped by 5 bases and J by 7 bases; unmatched bases: 12. The germline V gene has CDR1 MDHEN and CDR2 SYDVKM. There are 16 residues in the CDR3. Primers for the PCR totalled 60 Vbeta and 13 Jbeta. Assay used: immunoSEQ multiplex PCR; TCRdb lists only in-frame clones, some missing. The profile covers 100,000 to 150,000 clones, with about three quarters appearing a single time and approximately 3.5% taken by the ten largest. Concerning this clone itself: Its antigen remains unknown. The sample contains more than one DNA sequence encoding this CDR3.

Study-level points and caveats: The study carried out a later analysis of TCR beta sequences. It associated some 18,000 of them with specific HLA alleles at a false discovery rate of 0.05. One variant, a missense change in DCLRE1C, was linked in a later analysis to TCR beta V- and J-gene trimming.

Sample: PBMCs. This TCR was recovered from a man younger than 45 in good health and CMV-seronegative. V and J are TRBV28 and TRBJ1-4; 8 nucleotides align to TRBD1. The chain's CDR3 is CASSPTSGRGPEKLFF. The CDR3 bases are TGTGCCAGCAGTCCCACGTCGGGCAGGGGGCCTGAAAAACTGTTTTTT.